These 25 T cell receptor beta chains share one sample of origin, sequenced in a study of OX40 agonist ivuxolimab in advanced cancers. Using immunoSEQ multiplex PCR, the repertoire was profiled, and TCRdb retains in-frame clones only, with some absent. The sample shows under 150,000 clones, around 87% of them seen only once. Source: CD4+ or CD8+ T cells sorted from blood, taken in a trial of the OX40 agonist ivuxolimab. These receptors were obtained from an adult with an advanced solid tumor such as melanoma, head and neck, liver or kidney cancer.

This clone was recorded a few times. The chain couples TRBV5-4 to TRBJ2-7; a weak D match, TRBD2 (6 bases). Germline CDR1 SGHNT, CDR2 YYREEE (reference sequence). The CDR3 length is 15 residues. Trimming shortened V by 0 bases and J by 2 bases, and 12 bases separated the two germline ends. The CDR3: CASSLAGAGPYEQYF. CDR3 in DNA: TGTGCCAGCAGCTTGGCCGGCGCGGGGCCCTACGAGCAGTACTTC.

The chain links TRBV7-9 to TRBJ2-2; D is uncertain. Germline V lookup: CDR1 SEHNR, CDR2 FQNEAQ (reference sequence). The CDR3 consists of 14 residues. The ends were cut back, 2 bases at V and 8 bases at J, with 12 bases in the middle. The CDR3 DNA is TGTGCCAGCAGCTTACGGCTTAACGAGGGGGAGCTGTTTTTT. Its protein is CASSLRLNEGELFF.

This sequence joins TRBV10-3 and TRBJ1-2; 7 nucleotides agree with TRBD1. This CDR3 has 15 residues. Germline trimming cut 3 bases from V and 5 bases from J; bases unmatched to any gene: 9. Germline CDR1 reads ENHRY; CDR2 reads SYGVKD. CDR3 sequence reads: CAISDEKGGRYGYTF. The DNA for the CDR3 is TGTGCCATCAGTGACGAGAAAGGGGGCCGGTATGGCTACACCTTC.

CDR3 in DNA: TGTGCCAGCAGCCGTATGACTATCCAAGAGACCCAGTACTTC. This sequence encodes CASSRMTIQETQYF. The gene calls are TRBV7-9 and TRBJ2-5; D might be TRBD2 (5 bases). The CDR3 runs 14 residues. Germline loops: CDR1 SEHNR, CDR2 FQNEAQ (reference sequence). Trimming took 5 bases from V and 1 from J, leaving 11 bases between them.

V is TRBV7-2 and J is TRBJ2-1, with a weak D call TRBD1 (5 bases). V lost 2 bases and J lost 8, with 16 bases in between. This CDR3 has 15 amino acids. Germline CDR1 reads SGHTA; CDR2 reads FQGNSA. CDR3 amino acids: CASSLQRSRAHEQFF. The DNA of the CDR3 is TGTGCCAGCAGCTTACAGCGTTCCAGGGCCCATGAGCAGTTCTTC.

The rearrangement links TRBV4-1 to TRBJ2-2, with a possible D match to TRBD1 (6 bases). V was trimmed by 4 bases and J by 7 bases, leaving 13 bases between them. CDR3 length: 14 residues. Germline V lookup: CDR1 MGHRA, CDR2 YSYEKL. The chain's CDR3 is CASSLQQGRGELFF. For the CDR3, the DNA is TGCGCCAGCAGCCTACAACAGGGTCGCGGGGAGCTGTTTTTT.

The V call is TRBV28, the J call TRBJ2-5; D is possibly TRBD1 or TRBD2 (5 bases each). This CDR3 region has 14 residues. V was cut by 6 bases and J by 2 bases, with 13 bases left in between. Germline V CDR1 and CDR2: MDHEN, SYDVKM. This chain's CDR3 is CASRPGTSQETQYF. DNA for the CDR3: TGTGCCAGCAGACCAGGGACGTCGCAAGAGACCCAGTACTTC.

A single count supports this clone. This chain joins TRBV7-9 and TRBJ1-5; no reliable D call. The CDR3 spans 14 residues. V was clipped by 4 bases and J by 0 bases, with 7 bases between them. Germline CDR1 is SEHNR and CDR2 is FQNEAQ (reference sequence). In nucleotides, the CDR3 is TGTGCCAGCAGCTCCCAGAATAGCAATCAGCCCCAGCATTTT. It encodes CASSSQNSNQPQHF.

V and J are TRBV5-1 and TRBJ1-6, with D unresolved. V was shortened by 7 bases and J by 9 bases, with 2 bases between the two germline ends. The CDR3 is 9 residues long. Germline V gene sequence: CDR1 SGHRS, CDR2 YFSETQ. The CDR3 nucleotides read TGCGCCAGCCGTTCACCCCTCCACTTT. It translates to CASRSPLHF.

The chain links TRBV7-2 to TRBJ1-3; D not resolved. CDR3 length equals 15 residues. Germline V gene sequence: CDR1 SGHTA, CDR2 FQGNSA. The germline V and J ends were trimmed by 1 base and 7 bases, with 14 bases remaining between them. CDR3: CASSLGQARRNTIYF. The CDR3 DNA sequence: TGTGCCAGCAGCTTAGGCCAGGCGAGGCGGAACACCATATATTTT.

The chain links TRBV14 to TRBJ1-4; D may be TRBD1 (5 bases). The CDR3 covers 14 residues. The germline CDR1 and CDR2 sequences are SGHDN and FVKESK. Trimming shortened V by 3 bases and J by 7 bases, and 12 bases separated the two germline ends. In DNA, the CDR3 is TGTGCCAGCAGCCATGTCGGGGCTGGTGAAAAACTGTTTTTT. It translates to CASSHVGAGEKLFF.

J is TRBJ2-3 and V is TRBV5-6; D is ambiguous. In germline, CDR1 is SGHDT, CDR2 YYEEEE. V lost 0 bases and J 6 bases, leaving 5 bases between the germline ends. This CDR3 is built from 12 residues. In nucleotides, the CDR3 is TGTGCCAGCAGCTTGGGGCAGGATACGCAGTATTTT. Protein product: CASSLGQDTQYF.

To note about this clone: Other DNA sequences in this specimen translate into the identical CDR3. The CDR3 coding sequence is TGTGCCAGCAGCGTAGCGGCGACGGATACGCAGTATTTT. Translated, it gives CASSVAATDTQYF. The chain is built from TRBV9 and TRBJ2-3; D unclear. CDR3 length equals 13 residues. Germline V CDR1 and CDR2: SGDLS, YYNGEE. The V end was cut by 0 bases, the J end by 6 bases, with 8 bases between.

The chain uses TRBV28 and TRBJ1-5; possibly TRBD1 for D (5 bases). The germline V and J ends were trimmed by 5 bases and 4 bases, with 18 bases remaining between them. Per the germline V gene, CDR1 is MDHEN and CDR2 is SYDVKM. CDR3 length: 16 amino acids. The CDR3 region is CASSPPGRGNNQPQHF. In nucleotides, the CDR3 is TGTGCCAGCAGTCCCCCGGGTAGGGGCAATAATCAGCCCCAGCATTTT.

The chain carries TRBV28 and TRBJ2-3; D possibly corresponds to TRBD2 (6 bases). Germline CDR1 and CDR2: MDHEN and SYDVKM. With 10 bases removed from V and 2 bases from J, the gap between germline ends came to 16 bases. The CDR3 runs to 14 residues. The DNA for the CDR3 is TGTGCCACCTTAGAGGGAGGCTACACAGATACGCAGTATTTT. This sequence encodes CATLEGGYTDTQYF.

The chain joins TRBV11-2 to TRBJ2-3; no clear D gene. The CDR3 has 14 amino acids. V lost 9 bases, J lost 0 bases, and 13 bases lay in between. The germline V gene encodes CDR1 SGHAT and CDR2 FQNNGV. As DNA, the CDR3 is TGTGCCAGTAGTTGGGCAGCTAGCACAGATACGCAGTATTTT. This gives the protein CASSWAASTDTQYF. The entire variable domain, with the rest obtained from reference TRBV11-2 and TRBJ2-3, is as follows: EAGVAQSPRYKIIEKRQSVAFWCNPISGHATLYWYQQILGQGPKLLIQFQNNGVVDDSQLPKDRFSAERLKGVDSTLKIQPAKLEDSAVYLCASSWAASTDTQYFGPGTRLTVL.

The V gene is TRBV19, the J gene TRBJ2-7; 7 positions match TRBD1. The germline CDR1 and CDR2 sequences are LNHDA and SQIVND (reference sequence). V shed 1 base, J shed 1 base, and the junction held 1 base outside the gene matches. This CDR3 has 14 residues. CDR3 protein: CASSIAGGSYEQYF. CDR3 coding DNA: TGTGCCAGTAGTATAGCAGGGGGATCCTACGAGCAGTACTTC.

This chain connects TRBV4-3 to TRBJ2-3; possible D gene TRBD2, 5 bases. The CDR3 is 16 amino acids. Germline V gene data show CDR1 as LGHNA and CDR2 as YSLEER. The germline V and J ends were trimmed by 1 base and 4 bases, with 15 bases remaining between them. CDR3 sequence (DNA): TGCGCCAGCAGCCAAGGAGAGGGCACCCGTGCAGATACGCAGTATTTT. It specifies CASSQGEGTRADTQYF.

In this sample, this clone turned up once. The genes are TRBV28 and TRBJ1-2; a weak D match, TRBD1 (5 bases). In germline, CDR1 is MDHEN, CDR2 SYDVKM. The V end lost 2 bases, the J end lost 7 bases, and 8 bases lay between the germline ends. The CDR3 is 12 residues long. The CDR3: CASSLMDTGYTF. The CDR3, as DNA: TGTGCCAGCAGTTTAATGGACACTGGCTACACCTTC.

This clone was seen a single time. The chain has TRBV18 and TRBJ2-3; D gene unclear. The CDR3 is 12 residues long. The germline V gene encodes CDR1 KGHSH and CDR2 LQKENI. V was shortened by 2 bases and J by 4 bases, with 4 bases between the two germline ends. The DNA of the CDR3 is TGTGCCAGCTCACCATTTTCAGATACGCAGTATTTT. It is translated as CASSPFSDTQYF.

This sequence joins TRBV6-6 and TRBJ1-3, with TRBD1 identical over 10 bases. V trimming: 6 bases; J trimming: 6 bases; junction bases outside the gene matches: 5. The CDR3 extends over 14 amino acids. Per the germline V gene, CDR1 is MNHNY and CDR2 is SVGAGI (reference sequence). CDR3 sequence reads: CASSPGTGVNTIYF. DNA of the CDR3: TGTGCCAGCAGCCCGGGGACAGGGGTAAACACCATATATTTT.

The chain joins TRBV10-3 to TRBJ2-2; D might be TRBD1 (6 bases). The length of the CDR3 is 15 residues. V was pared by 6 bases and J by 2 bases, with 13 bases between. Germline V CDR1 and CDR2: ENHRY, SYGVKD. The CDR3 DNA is TGTGCCATCAGAGCCGGGACACTAAACACCGGGGAGCTGTTTTTT. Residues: CAIRAGTLNTGELFF.

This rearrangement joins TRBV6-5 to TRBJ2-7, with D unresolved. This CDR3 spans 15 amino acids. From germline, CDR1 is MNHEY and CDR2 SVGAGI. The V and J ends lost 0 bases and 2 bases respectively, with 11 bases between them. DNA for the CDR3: TGTGCCAGCAGTTACTCGACCCAGATCACCTACGAGCAGTACTTC. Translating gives CASSYSTQITYEQYF.

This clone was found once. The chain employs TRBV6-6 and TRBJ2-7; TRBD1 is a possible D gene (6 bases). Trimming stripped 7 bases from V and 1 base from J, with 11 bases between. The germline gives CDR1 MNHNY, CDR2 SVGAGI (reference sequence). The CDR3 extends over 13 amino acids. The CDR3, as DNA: TGTGCCAGCACCCCAGGGGCATCCTACGAGCAGTACTTC. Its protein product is CASTPGASYEQYF.

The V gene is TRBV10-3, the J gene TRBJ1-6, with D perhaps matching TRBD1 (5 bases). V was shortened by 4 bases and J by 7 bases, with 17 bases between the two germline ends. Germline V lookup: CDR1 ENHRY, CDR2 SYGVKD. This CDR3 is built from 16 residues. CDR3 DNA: TGTGCCATCAGTGTCGGTGGGGCGACCGCCAATTCACCCCTCCACTTT. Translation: CAISVGGATANSPLHF.